Listed here are 12 T cell receptor beta chains from one sample, sequenced in a study of T cell repertoires in breast cancer. An expanded emulsion RT-PCR with primers for all TCR V genes paired CD8+ T cell chains. During the second nested PCR, blocking oligonucleotides suppressed genes that were not paired. TCRdb re-called the emulsion pairing reads through MiXCR, storing one row per CDR3 protein. Altogether several thousand distinct CDR3 sequences are present, 30% to 40% being singletons, with the ten largest covering roughly 35%. What was sequenced was CD8+ T cells. Source of these receptors: a pool of human donors with breast cancer or a healthy control (not recorded which).

As concerns this clonotype: One base away lies a much larger clone, so this may be a sequencing read error. The chain has TRBV29-1 and TRBJ2-3; D is undetermined. This CDR3 has 13 residues. V lost 4 bases, J lost 0 bases, and 8 bases lay in between. Germline V gene sequence: CDR1 SQVTM, CDR2 ANQGSEA. The CDR3 spells CSVVQKSTDTQYF. DNA for the CDR3: TGCAGCGTTGTTCAAAAGAGCACAGATACGCAGTATTTT.

In this sample, this clonotype turned up many times. The V and J genes are TRBV3-1 and TRBJ1-2; D possibly corresponds to TRBD1 (5 bases). The V end was cut by 8 bases, the J end by 5 bases, with 12 bases between. The CDR3 is made up of 12 amino acids. In germline, CDR1 is LGHDT, CDR2 YNNKEL (reference sequence). The CDR3: CASGREGYGYTF. As DNA, the CDR3 is TGTGCCAGCGGCAGGGAAGGGTATGGCTACACCTTC. Full variable domain (outside the CDR3, taken from reference TRBV3-1 and TRBJ1-2): DTAVSQTPKYLVTQMGNDKSIKCEQNLGHDTMYWYKQDSKKFLKIMFSYNNKELIINETVPNRFSPKSPDKAHLNLHINSLELGDSAVYFCASGREGYGYTFGSGTRLTVV.

This sequence joins TRBV6-2 or TRBV6-3 and TRBJ2-7; possible D gene TRBD2, 6 bases. The CDR3 loop spans 14 amino acids. The V end was cut by 2 bases, the J end by 1 base, with 9 bases between. CDR1 and CDR2 from the germline V gene are MNHEY and SVGEGT. The DNA of the CDR3 is TGTGCCAGCAGTTACGGCGGGACGTCCTACGAGCAGTACTTC. Amino acid sequence: CASSYGGTSYEQYF.

This clonotype was observed at least ten times. As DNA, the CDR3 is TGCGCCAGCAGCCAAACCGGGTACAATGAGCAGTTCTTC. Protein: CASSQTGYNEQFF. This chain connects TRBV4-1 to TRBJ2-1; D is unresolved. The V gene lost 2 bases and the J gene lost 4 bases, with 6 bases spanning the gap. CDR3 length equals 13 residues. Germline V CDR1 and CDR2: MGHRA, YSYEKL.

This CDR3 reads CASSLALRTYGYTF. The CDR3 DNA reads TGTGCCAGCAGTTTGGCACTGCGAACGTATGGCTACACCTTC. The chain joins TRBV28 to TRBJ1-2; D is unresolved. V was trimmed by 3 bases and J by 5 bases, leaving 13 bases between them. CDR3 size: 14 residues. Germline V gives CDR1 MDHEN, CDR2 SYDVKM.

The chain employs TRBV20-1 and TRBJ1-1; D is uncertain. Germline CDR1 reads DFQATT; CDR2 reads SNEGSKA (reference sequence). The ends were cut back, 1 base at V and 3 bases at J, with 12 bases in the middle. CDR3 length: 14 residues. In nucleotides, the CDR3 is TGCAGTGCTAGAGTGCGGGATATATACACTGAAGCTTTCTTT. Its protein product is CSARVRDIYTEAFF.

This chain connects TRBV4-3 to TRBJ1-3; D ambiguous. Between the trimmed V and J ends, which lost 2 bases and 1 base, there was a span of 6 bases. Germline V gene data show CDR1 as LGHNA and CDR2 as YSLEER. The CDR3 is 14 amino acids. The CDR3 nucleotides read TGCGCCAGCAGCCAACCAATGTCTGGAAACACCATATATTTT. As protein: CASSQPMSGNTIYF.

This clonotype was observed many times. The V gene is TRBV6-1, the J gene TRBJ1-1; D remains unclear. With 5 bases removed from V and 4 bases from J, the gap between germline ends came to 11 bases. This CDR3 region has 13 residues. CDR1 and CDR2 (germline): MNHNS, SASEGT. The CDR3 protein is CASSLTTSTEAFF. DNA for the CDR3: TGTGCCAGCAGTTTGACTACGTCCACTGAAGCTTTCTTT.

The sample holds many counts of this clonotype. This chain links TRBV5-1 with TRBJ2-3; 8 nucleotides line up with TRBD2. This CDR3 contains 15 residues. The germline V gene encodes CDR1 SGHRS and CDR2 YFSETQ. Trimming cost V 7 bases and J 4 bases; bases outside gene matches: 11. CDR3 sequence reads: CASHRQDGGADTQYF. The CDR3 DNA sequence: TGCGCCAGCCACCGCCAGGACGGGGGGGCAGATACGCAGTATTTT.

The chain couples TRBV18 to TRBJ1-1, with TRBD1 matching 10 bases. V dropped 3 bases and J dropped 6; count of bases not matched to a gene: 7. The V gene's germline CDR1 is KGHSH and CDR2 LQKENI. The CDR3 consists of 15 residues. CDR3 nucleotides: TGTGCCAGCTCACCGGTCGGGACAGGGGCTTCTGAAGCTTTCTTT. Amino acids: CASSPVGTGASEAFF.

The chain uses TRBV18 and TRBJ2-1; 9 bases agree with TRBD2. J gave up 10 bases and V 4 bases, and 14 bases lay outside the gene matches. CDR1 is KGHSH, CDR2 LQKENI, per germline. There are 16 residues in the CDR3. The CDR3, as DNA: TGTGCCAGCTCACGTGAAGCGGGAGGACGCTCCTACGAGCAGTTCTTC. Its translation: CASSREAGGRSYEQFF.

This clonotype was recorded at least ten times. The V and J genes are TRBV4-3 and TRBJ2-1; TRBD1 matches at 7 bases. This CDR3 comprises 13 residues. V trimming: 4 bases; J trimming: 7 bases; junction bases outside the gene matches: 4. Germline CDR1 is LGHNA and CDR2 is YSLEER. Here the CDR3 DNA reads TGCGCCAGCAGCCGTAAGGGGGCAAATGAGCAGTTCTTC. Protein product: CASSRKGANEQFF.